Listed here are 10 T cell receptor beta chains from one sample, sequenced in a study of shared clonotypes between healthy human individuals. TCRdb's copy holds only in-frame clones and misses some; the assay was immunoSEQ multiplex PCR. The sample has some 530,000 clones; almost 80% are singletons. The sequencing input was PBMCs. The receptors were gathered from a woman aged 40 to 49 in good health. Some clones in this sample may be carry-over from other donors' samples.

The chain recombines TRBV7-1 with TRBJ2-4, with a tentative D call TRBD1 (6 bases). TRBV7-1 is an ORF for which the function is uncertain. With 5 bases removed from V and 7 bases from J, the gap between germline ends came to 12 bases. This CDR3 comprises 13 residues. The CDR3 sequence: CASSNDRSNIQYF. In nucleotides, the CDR3 is TGTGCCAGCAGCAACGACAGGTCCAACATTCAGTACTTC.

The J gene is TRBJ2-3, the V gene TRBV4-2; 8 nucleotides line up with TRBD1. The CDR3 runs 15 residues. V shed 4 bases and J 0 bases; nucleotides not matched to a gene: 3. Germline V lookup: CDR1 LGHNA, CDR2 YNFKEQ. The CDR3 reads CASSPGGLSTDTQYF. In nucleotides, the CDR3 is TGTGCCAGCAGCCCAGGGGGCTTGAGCACAGATACGCAGTATTTT.

V gene TRBV6-6 combines with J gene TRBJ2-7, with 12 bases aligning to TRBD2. Germline V CDR1 and CDR2: MNHNY, SVGAGI (reference sequence). The CDR3 loop spans 16 amino acids. The J segment lost 4 bases and the V segment lost 6 bases, leaving 10 bases of the junction unmatched. DNA for the CDR3: TGTGCCAGCAGGCTTCTAGCGGGAGGGGTTTCGTACGAGCAGTACTTC. Its translation: CASRLLAGGVSYEQYF.

The CDR3 reads CASNTIGGPTYEQYF. DNA for the CDR3: TGTGCCAGCAACACTATAGGGGGCCCTACCTACGAGCAGTACTTC. The gene calls are TRBV28 and TRBJ2-5, with TRBD1 matching 7 bases. Near its end, the DNA agrees better with TRBJ2-7, so the J call may be wrong. Per germline, CDR1 MDHEN and CDR2 SYDVKM. The CDR3 is 15 amino acids.

The rearrangement links TRBV5-8 to TRBJ2-7, with D maybe TRBD2 (5 bases). Germline values: CDR1 SGHTS, CDR2 YDEGEE. CDR3 length: 14 amino acids. Trimming removed 0 bases from V and 3 bases from J, with 10 bases in between. DNA of the CDR3: TGTGCCAGCAGCTTGGAATATGGAGGCTACGAGCAGTACTTC. Protein: CASSLEYGGYEQYF.

CDR3 in DNA: TGCGCCAGCAGCTCCCTATACCTAGCGGGAGGTGGCAGTGAGCAGTTCTTC. It yields the protein CASSSLYLAGGGSEQFF. The rearrangement uses TRBV5-1 and TRBJ2-1, with 11 bases matching TRBD2. Germline V gives CDR1 SGHRS, CDR2 YFSETQ. V shed 3 bases and J 9 bases; nucleotides not matched to a gene: 14. This CDR3 is built from 17 residues.

This chain joins TRBV2 and TRBJ2-5; 8 positions match TRBD1. The CDR3 contains 14 residues. Per the germline V gene, CDR1 is SNHLY and CDR2 is FYNNEI. V lost 6 bases, J lost 5 bases, and 8 bases stayed unmatched. This CDR3 reads CASSFPTGGETQYF. In nucleotides, the CDR3 is TGTGCCAGCAGCTTTCCCACAGGGGGGGAGACCCAGTACTTC.

This chain's CDR3 is CAWHRRGVTYGYTF. CDR3 nucleotides: TGTGCCTGGCATCGTCGGGGCGTTACCTATGGCTACACCTTC. V gene TRBV30 combines with J gene TRBJ1-2; maybe TRBD1 (5 bases). This CDR3 region has 14 residues. The V and J ends lost 5 bases and 4 bases respectively, with 17 bases between them. Germline CDR1 is GTSNPN and CDR2 is SVGIG (reference sequence).

The chain has TRBV15 and TRBJ2-1; perhaps TRBD2 as D (5 bases). V lost 0 bases and J lost 8, with 8 bases in between. Per the germline V gene, CDR1 is LNHNV and CDR2 is YYDKDF (reference sequence). The CDR3 is 13 residues long. CDR3 residues: CATSRDVDYEQFF. DNA of the CDR3: TGTGCCACCAGCAGAGATGTGGACTATGAGCAGTTCTTC.

This clone was seen a few times. V is TRBV6-9 and J is TRBJ2-1; 7 nucleotides match TRBD1. The CDR3 extends over 16 amino acids. Germline V gene sequence: CDR1 MNHGY, CDR2 SVAAGI. With 2 bases clipped from V and 8 bases from J, the junction kept 12 bases outside the gene matches. In nucleotides, the CDR3 is TGTGCCAGCAGTTATCGTGGGAAGGGGGCCTTCGATGAGCAGTTCTTC. Protein sequence: CASSYRGKGAFDEQFF.